The 26 T cell receptor beta chains below all came from one sample that was sequenced in a study of cytomegalovirus exposure and HLA in healthy donors. A multiplex PCR was run with 60 Vbeta primers and 13 Jbeta primers. TCRdb's table, derived via immunoSEQ multiplex PCR, lists solely in-frame clones and lacks some. The repertoire includes about 180,000 clones, about 80% of them detected once, and approximately 0.69% sits in the top ten. Sequencing used PBMCs. These TCRs come from a woman between 40 and 50 years old in good health and CMV-seronegative.

This sequence joins TRBV10-1 and TRBJ2-1; 11 bases agree with TRBD2. Germline CDR1 is WNHNN and CDR2 is SYGVQD (reference sequence). V trimming: 3 bases; J trimming: 10 bases; junction bases outside the gene matches: 2. The CDR3 loop spans 13 amino acids. CDR3 nucleotide sequence: TGCGCCAGCAGTGATGCTAGCGGGGGGGAGCAGTTCTTC. Translating gives CASSDASGGEQFF.

V and J are TRBV7-9 and TRBJ1-2; possible D gene TRBD1, 6 bases. Trimming took off 1 base at V and 5 bases at J, with 11 bases between the two ends. Germline loops: CDR1 SEHNR, CDR2 FQNEAQ (reference sequence). This CDR3 is 14 amino acids long. In DNA form, the CDR3 reads TGTGCCAGCAGCTTAGACAGGGTGCTTTATGGCTACACCTTC. It encodes CASSLDRVLYGYTF.

The CDR3 nucleotides are TGTGCCAGCACCCTCGGGTATGAGCAGTTCTTC. This sequence encodes CASTLGYEQFF. The chain employs TRBV28 and TRBJ2-1, with D unresolved. Between the trimmed V and J ends, which lost 7 bases and 8 bases, there was a span of 9 bases. CDR3 size: 11 residues. CDR1 and CDR2 from the germline V gene are MDHEN and SYDVKM.

The chain uses TRBV5-1 and TRBJ1-1; D possibly corresponds to TRBD1 (5 bases). Germline V CDR1 and CDR2: SGHRS, YFSETQ. The length of the CDR3 is 14 residues. Trimming left V 4 bases short and J 1 base short, with 11 bases between. In DNA form, the CDR3 reads TGCGCCAGCAGCAGGGATACAGGGAACACTGAAGCTTTCTTT. It yields the protein CASSRDTGNTEAFF.

The V and J genes are TRBV5-1 and TRBJ1-2; 9 bases align to TRBD1. The CDR3 totals 15 residues. V shed 3 bases, J shed 5 bases, and the junction held 8 bases outside the gene matches. CDR1 and CDR2 (germline): SGHRS, YFSETQ. DNA of the CDR3: TGCGCCAGCAGCTACGAACAGGGGGCCGGGTATGGCTACACCTTC. Translation gives CASSYEQGAGYGYTF.

The rearrangement joins TRBV9 to TRBJ2-1; 11 positions agree with TRBD2. This CDR3 spans 16 amino acids. V trimming: 2 bases; J trimming: 8 bases; junction bases outside the gene matches: 9. CDR1 SGDLS and CDR2 YYNGEE come from the germline V gene. The DNA of the CDR3 is TGTGCCAGCAGCGTCCAGCTAGCGGGAGGTGGCGATGAGCAGTTCTTC. Translating it yields CASSVQLAGGGDEQFF.

In this sample, this clone turned up once. This chain connects TRBV5-1 to TRBJ2-1; the match to TRBD2 covers 8 bases. CDR1 is SGHRS and CDR2 is YFSETQ in the germline V gene. This CDR3 spans 14 amino acids. Unmatched junction bases numbered 5, after V lost 0 bases and J lost 9 bases. CDR3 DNA sequence: TGCGCCAGCAGCTTGGGGTCCGGGGGGGGTGAGCAGTTCTTC. As protein: CASSLGSGGGEQFF.

V and J are TRBV19 and TRBJ2-7, with D possibly matching TRBD2 (6 bases). With 3 bases removed from V and 2 bases from J, the gap between germline ends came to 11 bases. The germline V gene encodes CDR1 LNHDA and CDR2 SQIVND (reference sequence). The CDR3 spans 14 residues. The CDR3 nucleotides are TGTGCCAGTAGTATGGACTACGGTCCCTACGAGCAGTACTTC. Translation: CASSMDYGPYEQYF.

This chain joins TRBV19 and TRBJ2-5, with no clear D. Per germline, CDR1 LNHDA and CDR2 SQIVND (reference sequence). This CDR3 contains 13 residues. Trimming took 6 bases from V and 8 from J, leaving 16 bases between them. CDR3 in amino acids: CASSSSGAPTQYF. The CDR3 DNA sequence: TGTGCCAGTAGCTCTTCCGGAGCCCCCACCCAGTACTTC.

The chain combines TRBV2 with TRBJ1-1, with D perhaps TRBD1 (5 bases). This CDR3 has 15 residues. The V and J ends lost 2 bases and 0 bases respectively, with 10 bases between them. Germline V lookup: CDR1 SNHLY, CDR2 FYNNEI. In DNA form, the CDR3 reads TGTGCCAGCAGTGAATTGGGGCAGCTGAACACTGAAGCTTTCTTT. Its translation is CASSELGQLNTEAFF.

The gene calls are TRBV5-6 and TRBJ1-4; 7 bases line up with TRBD1. V shed 3 bases, J shed 2 bases, and the junction held 10 bases outside the gene matches. The germline CDR1 and CDR2 sequences are SGHDT and YYEEEE. CDR3 size: 17 residues. The CDR3: CASSSLRRDSTNEKLFF. In DNA, the CDR3 is TGTGCCAGCAGCTCGCTTCGTCGGGACAGCACTAATGAAAAACTGTTTTTT. The full variable domain, in which reference TRBV5-6 and TRBJ1-4 provide the parts outside the CDR3, is DAGVTQSPTHLIKTRGQQVTLRCSPKSGHDTVSWYQQALGQGPQFIFQYYEEEERQRGNFPDRFSGHQFPNYSSELNVNALLLGDSALYLCASSSLRRDSTNEKLFFGSGTQLSVL.

This clone was found a few times. This chain uses TRBV28 with TRBJ1-5, with 7 bases fitting TRBD1. V lost 2 bases to trimming and J lost 3 bases; unmatched junction nucleotides: 4. The V gene's germline CDR1 is MDHEN and CDR2 SYDVKM. The CDR3 length is 15 residues. The CDR3 nucleotides are TGTGCCAGCAGTTTAGGAGACAGGGACAATCAGCCCCAGCATTTT. This sequence encodes CASSLGDRDNQPQHF.

In DNA form, the CDR3 reads TGTGCCAGCAGGGGAAGGGGCCCGAACACTGAAGCTTTCTTT. It specifies CASRGRGPNTEAFF. The V call is TRBV6-5, the J call TRBJ1-1, with D perhaps TRBD1 (5 bases). The V end was cut by 6 bases, the J end by 1 base, with 12 bases between. CDR1 and CDR2 from the germline V gene are MNHEY and SVGAGI. The CDR3 loop spans 14 amino acids.

The J gene is TRBJ1-5, the V gene TRBV6-1; D perhaps matches TRBD1 (6 bases). Trimming left V 6 bases short and J 6 bases short, with 12 bases between. Germline V gives CDR1 MNHNS, CDR2 SASEGT. The CDR3 has 13 amino acids. CDR3 coding DNA: TGTGCCAGCAGACAAGTGGGGGCTCAGCCCCAGCATTTT. As protein: CASRQVGAQPQHF.

The gene calls are TRBV11-3 and TRBJ2-1; 7 nucleotides line up with TRBD2. The V gene end was trimmed by 1 base and the J gene end by 5 bases; junction bases not matched to a gene: 8. This CDR3 region has 16 residues. CDR1 SGHNT and CDR2 YENEEA come from the germline V gene. CDR3 sequence reads: CASSLGGLAADNEQFF. The CDR3 DNA reads TGTGCCAGCAGCTTAGGAGGCCTAGCGGCGGACAATGAGCAGTTCTTC.

The chain joins TRBV10-2 to TRBJ1-5; no clear D gene. Trimming took off 8 bases at V and 3 bases at J, with 8 bases between the two ends. Per germline, CDR1 WSHSY and CDR2 SAAADI. This CDR3 contains 12 residues. This chain's CDR3 is CASGENNQPQHF. The CDR3 DNA sequence: TGCGCCAGCGGGGAGAACAATCAGCCCCAGCATTTT.

V usage is TRBV28 and J usage is TRBJ2-2, with 12 bases identical to TRBD2. V was clipped by 3 bases and J by 5 bases; unmatched bases: 4. The CDR3 runs to 16 residues. From germline, CDR1 is MDHEN and CDR2 SYDVKM. The CDR3 loop reads CASSLGTSGRTGELFF. The CDR3 nucleotides read TGTGCCAGCAGTTTGGGAACTAGCGGGAGGACCGGGGAGCTGTTTTTT.

This rearrangement joins TRBV4-1 to TRBJ2-1; 8 bases align to TRBD2. Germline CDR1 MGHRA, CDR2 YSYEKL. CDR3 length: 16 amino acids. After removal of 2 bases from V and 3 bases from J, the junction contained 6 bases not matched to a gene. Here the CDR3 reads CASSQLGLDFYNEQFF. The CDR3 nucleotides are TGCGCCAGCAGCCAACTGGGACTAGATTTCTACAATGAGCAGTTCTTC.

This clone was recorded once. This chain uses TRBV30 with TRBJ1-5; D unclear. V was clipped by 1 base and J by 5 bases, with 9 bases between them. This CDR3 is built from 13 residues. CDR1 and CDR2 (germline): GTSNPN, SVGIG (reference sequence). Here the CDR3 reads CAWSGPRDQPQHF. CDR3 DNA: TGTGCCTGGAGTGGCCCCCGCGATCAGCCCCAGCATTTT.

The chain joins TRBV2 to TRBJ1-3; TRBD1 matches at 10 bases. V shed 6 bases, J shed 4 bases, and the junction held 6 bases outside the gene matches. Germline V lookup: CDR1 SNHLY, CDR2 FYNNEI. The CDR3 has 15 residues. CDR3: CASRAGQGSGNTIYF. In DNA, the CDR3 is TGTGCCAGCAGGGCGGGACAGGGGAGCGGAAACACCATATATTTT.

The V and J genes are TRBV10-1 and TRBJ2-3; possibly TRBD1 for D (6 bases). CDR1 and CDR2 (germline): WNHNN, SYGVQD (reference sequence). This CDR3 is built from 15 residues. V lost 6 bases to trimming and J lost 2 bases, with 15 bases between them. The CDR3 DNA follows: TGCGCCAGCAGCCCGGCAGGGGTCCCCACAGATACGCAGTATTTT. Translated: CASSPAGVPTDTQYF.

The chain carries TRBV27 and TRBJ2-1; 7 nucleotides match TRBD1. CDR1 MNHEY and CDR2 SMNVEV come from the germline V gene (reference sequence). The length of the CDR3 is 17 residues. V shed 3 bases and J 3 bases; nucleotides not matched to a gene: 11. The CDR3 region has the DNA TGTGCCAGCAGTTTCCGAATACCGGGACAGAGCTACAATGAGCAGTTCTTC. As protein: CASSFRIPGQSYNEQFF.

The rearrangement uses TRBV19 and TRBJ2-5, with D unclear. Germline V lookup: CDR1 LNHDA, CDR2 SQIVND (reference sequence). Trimming removed 3 bases from V and 5 bases from J, with 10 bases in between. The CDR3 sequence is 13 residues long. The CDR3 coding sequence is TGTGCCAGTAGTATTTCCCCGTCGGAGACCCAGTACTTC. Translation: CASSISPSETQYF.

The chain uses TRBV6-4 and TRBJ1-1, with D hard to call. CDR1 and CDR2 from the germline V gene are MRHNA and SNTAGT. The CDR3 sequence is 14 residues long. The V gene lost 5 bases and the J gene lost 1 base, with 11 bases spanning the gap. CDR3: CASSPRAGNTEAFF. The CDR3 DNA reads TGTGCCAGCAGTCCCCGCGCGGGGAACACTGAAGCTTTCTTT.

The chain recombines TRBV9 with TRBJ2-5; 7 bases match TRBD2. J was trimmed by 1 base and V by 2 bases; bases with no gene match: 5. Germline CDR1 and CDR2: SGDLS and YYNGEE. This CDR3 has 15 amino acids. In DNA, the CDR3 is TGTGCCAGCAGCGTTAACCCTAGCGGCCAAGAGACCCAGTACTTC. Translated, it gives CASSVNPSGQETQYF. The full variable domain, with the rest looked up from reference TRBV9 and TRBJ2-5, is DSGVTQTPKHLITATGQRVTLRCSPRSGDLSVYWYQQSLDQGLQFLIQYYNGEERAKGNILERFSAQQFPDLHSELNLSSLELGDSALYFCASSVNPSGQETQYFGPGTRLLVL.

The gene calls are TRBV4-2 and TRBJ2-7, with TRBD1 as a possible D gene (5 bases). From germline, CDR1 is LGHNA and CDR2 YNFKEQ. There are 16 residues in the CDR3. Trimming took off 0 bases at V and 1 base at J, with 13 bases between the two ends. CDR3 amino acids: CASSQDRRQGSYEQYF. CDR3 in DNA: TGTGCCAGCAGCCAAGATCGGCGGCAGGGATCCTACGAGCAGTACTTC.